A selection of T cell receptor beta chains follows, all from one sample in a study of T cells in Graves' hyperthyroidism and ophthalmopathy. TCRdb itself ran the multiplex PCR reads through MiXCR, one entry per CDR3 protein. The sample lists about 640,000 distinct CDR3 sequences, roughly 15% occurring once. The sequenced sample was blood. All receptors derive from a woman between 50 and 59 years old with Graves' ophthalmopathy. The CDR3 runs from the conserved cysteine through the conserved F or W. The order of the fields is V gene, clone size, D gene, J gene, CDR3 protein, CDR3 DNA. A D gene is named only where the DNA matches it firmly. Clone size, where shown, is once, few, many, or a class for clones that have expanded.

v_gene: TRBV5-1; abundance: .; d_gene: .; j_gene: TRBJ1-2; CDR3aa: CASSLAGAPAAYGYTF; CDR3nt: TGCGCCAGCAGCTTGGCCGGGGCCCCTGCGGCCTATGGCTACACCTTC
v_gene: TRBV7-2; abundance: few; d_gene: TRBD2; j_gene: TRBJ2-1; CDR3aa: CASSERGLAGVERVYNEQFF; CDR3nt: TGTGCCAGCAGCGAGCGGGGACTAGCGGGAGTTGAAAGGGTCTACAATGAGCAGTTCTTC
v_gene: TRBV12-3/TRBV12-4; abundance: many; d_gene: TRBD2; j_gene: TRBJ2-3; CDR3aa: CASSPIGTSGVDWADTQYF; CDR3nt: TGTGCCAGCAGTCCGATTGGGACTAGCGGCGTCGATTGGGCAGATACGCAGTATTTT
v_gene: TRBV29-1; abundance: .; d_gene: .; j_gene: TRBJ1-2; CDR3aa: CSVDTAGSNYGYTF; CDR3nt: TGCAGCGTTGATACCGCAGGATCTAACTATGGCTACACCTTC
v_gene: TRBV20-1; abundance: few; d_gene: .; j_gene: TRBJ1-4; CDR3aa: CSAREGGTRHEKLFF; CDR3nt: TGCAGTGCTAGAGAGGGGGGGACACGCCATGAAAAACTGTTTTTT
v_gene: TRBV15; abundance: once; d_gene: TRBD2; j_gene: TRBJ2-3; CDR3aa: CATSRGWTSGTLTDTQYF; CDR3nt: TGTGCCACCAGCAGAGGGTGGACTAGCGGGACCCTCACAGATACGCAGTATTTT
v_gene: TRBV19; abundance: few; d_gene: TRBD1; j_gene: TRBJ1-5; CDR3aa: CATNKGQDSNQPQHF; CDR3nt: TGTGCCACAAACAAGGGACAGGATAGCAATCAGCCCCAGCATTTT
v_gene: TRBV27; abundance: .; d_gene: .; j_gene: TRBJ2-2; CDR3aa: CASTHTNTGELFF; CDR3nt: TGTGCCAGCACACACACCAACACCGGGGAGCTGTTTTTT
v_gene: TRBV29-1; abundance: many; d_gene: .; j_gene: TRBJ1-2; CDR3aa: CSVVENYGYTF; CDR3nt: TGCAGCGTTGTGGAGAACTATGGCTACACCTTC
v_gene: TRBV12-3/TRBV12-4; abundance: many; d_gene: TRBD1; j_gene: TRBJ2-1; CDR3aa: CASSSRQGFVNEQFF; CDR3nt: TGTGCCAGCAGTTCGAGACAGGGGTTTGTCAATGAGCAGTTCTTC
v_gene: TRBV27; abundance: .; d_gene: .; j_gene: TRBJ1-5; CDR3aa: CASSTGQANQPQHF; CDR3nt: TGTGCCAGCAGTACAGGACAAGCCAATCAGCCCCAGCATTTT
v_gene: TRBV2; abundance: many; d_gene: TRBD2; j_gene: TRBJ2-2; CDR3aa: CASRAGAGTGELFF; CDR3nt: TGTGCCAGCAGAGCGGGAGCGGGAACCGGGGAGCTGTTTTTT
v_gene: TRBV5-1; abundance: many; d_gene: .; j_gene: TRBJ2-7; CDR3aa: CASRSGDYEQYF; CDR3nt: TGCGCCAGCAGGTCAGGTGACTACGAGCAGTACTTC
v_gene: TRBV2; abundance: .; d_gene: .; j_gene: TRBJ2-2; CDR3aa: CASRSGGTGELFF; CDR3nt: TGTGCCAGCAGAAGCGGAGGCACCGGGGAGCTGTTTTTT
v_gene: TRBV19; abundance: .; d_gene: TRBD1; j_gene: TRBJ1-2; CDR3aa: CASSIGRGRSNYGYTF; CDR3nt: TGTGCCAGTAGTATTGGCAGGGGGCGCTCCAACTATGGCTACACCTTC
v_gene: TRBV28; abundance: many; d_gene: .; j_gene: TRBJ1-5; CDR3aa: CASSQNYQPQHF; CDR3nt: TGTGCCAGCAGCCAGAACTATCAGCCCCAGCATTTT
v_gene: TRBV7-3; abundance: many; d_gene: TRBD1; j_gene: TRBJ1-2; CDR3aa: CASSATGGLGYTF; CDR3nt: TGTGCCAGCAGCGCGACAGGGGGATTAGGCTACACCTTC
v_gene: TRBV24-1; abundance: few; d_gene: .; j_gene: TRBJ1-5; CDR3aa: CATSGGVGQPQHF; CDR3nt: TGTGCCACCAGTGGGGGGGTTGGGCAGCCCCAGCATTTT
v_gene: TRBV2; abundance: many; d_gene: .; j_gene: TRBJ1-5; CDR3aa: CASSEEGGGVQPQHF; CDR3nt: TGTGCCAGCAGTGAAGAGGGGGGAGGAGTTCAGCCCCAGCATTTT
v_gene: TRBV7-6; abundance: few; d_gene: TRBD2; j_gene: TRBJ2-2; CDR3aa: CASSSLGGSGSNTGELFF; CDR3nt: TGTGCCAGCAGCTCCCTAGGGGGTAGCGGGAGTAACACCGGGGAGCTGTTTTTT
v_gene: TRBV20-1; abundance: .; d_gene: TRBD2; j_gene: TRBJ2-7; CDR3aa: CSATGLAQAYEQYF; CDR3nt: TGCAGTGCTACCGGACTAGCCCAGGCCTACGAGCAGTACTTC
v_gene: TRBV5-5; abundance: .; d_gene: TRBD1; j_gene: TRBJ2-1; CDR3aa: CASSLGDRGRGIEQFF; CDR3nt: TGTGCCAGCAGCTTGGGGGACAGGGGGCGCGGGATTGAGCAGTTCTTC
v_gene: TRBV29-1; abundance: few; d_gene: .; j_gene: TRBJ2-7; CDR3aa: CSVEVGRGRNEQYF; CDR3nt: TGCAGCGTTGAAGTTGGACGGGGGAGGAACGAGCAGTACTTC
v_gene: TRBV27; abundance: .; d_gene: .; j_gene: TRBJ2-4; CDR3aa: CASRHRALTEENIQYF; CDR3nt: TGTGCCAGCAGACATCGAGCGCTAACCGAGGAAAACATTCAGTACTTC
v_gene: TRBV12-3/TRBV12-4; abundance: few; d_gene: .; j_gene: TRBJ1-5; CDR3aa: CASNTVDSNQPQHF; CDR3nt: TGTGCCAGCAACACAGTTGATAGCAATCAGCCCCAGCATTTT
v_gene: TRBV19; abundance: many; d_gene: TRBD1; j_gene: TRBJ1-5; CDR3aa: CASRPDREVRQPQHF; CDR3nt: TGTGCCAGTAGACCCGACAGGGAGGTGCGTCAGCCCCAGCATTTT
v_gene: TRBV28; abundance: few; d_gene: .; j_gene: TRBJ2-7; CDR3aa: CASSTRGMGYEQYF; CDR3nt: TGTGCCAGCAGCACCAGGGGTATGGGCTACGAGCAGTACTTC
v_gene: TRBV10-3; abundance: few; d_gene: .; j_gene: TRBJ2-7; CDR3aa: CAITLSRGTEEQYF; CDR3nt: TGTGCCATCACCCTAAGCAGGGGTACGGAGGAGCAGTACTTC
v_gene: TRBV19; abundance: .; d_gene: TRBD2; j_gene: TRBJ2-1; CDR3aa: CASRLREGTYNEQFF; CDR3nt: TGTGCCAGTAGGTTACGGGAGGGCACCTACAATGAGCAGTTCTTC
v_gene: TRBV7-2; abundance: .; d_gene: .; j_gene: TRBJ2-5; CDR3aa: CASSLRAWTETQYF; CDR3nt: TGTGCCAGCAGCTTACGCGCTTGGACGGAGACCCAGTACTTC
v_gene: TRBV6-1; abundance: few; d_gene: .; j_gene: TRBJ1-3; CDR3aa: CASSGTVDRSGNTIYF; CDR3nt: TGTGCCAGCAGTGGGACAGTGGACCGCTCTGGAAACACCATATATTTT
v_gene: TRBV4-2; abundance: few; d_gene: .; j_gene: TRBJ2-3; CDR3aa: CASSQVRAGRPSTDTQYF; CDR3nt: TGTGCCAGCAGCCAAGTCAGGGCAGGCCGACCCTCCACAGATACGCAGTATTTT
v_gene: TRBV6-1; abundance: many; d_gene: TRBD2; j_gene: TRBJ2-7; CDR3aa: CASGASGRLAYEQYF; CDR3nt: TGTGCCAGCGGGGCTAGCGGGAGGTTGGCCTACGAGCAGTACTTC
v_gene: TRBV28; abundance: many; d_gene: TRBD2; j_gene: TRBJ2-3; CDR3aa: CASSQVAGGFTDTQYF; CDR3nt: TGTGCCAGCAGTCAGGTAGCGGGAGGTTTCACAGATACGCAGTATTTT
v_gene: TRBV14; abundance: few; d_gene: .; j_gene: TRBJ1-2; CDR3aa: CASSPLGTTNYGYTF; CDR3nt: TGTGCCAGCAGCCCCCTCGGGACAACTAACTATGGCTACACCTTC
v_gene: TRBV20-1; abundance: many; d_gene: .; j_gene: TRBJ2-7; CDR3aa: CSARNPQGTWDEQYF; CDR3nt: TGCAGTGCTAGGAACCCTCAGGGGACATGGGACGAGCAGTACTTC
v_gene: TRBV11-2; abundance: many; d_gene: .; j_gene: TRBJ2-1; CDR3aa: CASSSIRDKGNEQFF; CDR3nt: TGTGCCAGCAGCTCCATCCGGGACAAGGGAAATGAGCAGTTCTTC
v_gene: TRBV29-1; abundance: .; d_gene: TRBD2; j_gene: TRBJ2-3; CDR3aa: CSVDGLAGNTDTQYF; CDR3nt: TGCAGCGTTGATGGGCTAGCGGGAAACACAGATACGCAGTATTTT
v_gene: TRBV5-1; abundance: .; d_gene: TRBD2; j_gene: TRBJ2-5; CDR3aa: CASRGGGAGVRETQYF; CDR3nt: TGCGCCAGCAGGGGTGGCGGAGCGGGAGTCCGAGAGACCCAGTACTTC
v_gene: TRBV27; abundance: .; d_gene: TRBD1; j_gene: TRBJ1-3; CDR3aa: CASSKDRVGNTIYF; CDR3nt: TGTGCCAGCAGTAAGGACAGGGTCGGAAACACCATATATTTT
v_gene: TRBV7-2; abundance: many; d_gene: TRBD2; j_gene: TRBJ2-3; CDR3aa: CASSSLASQGTDTQYF; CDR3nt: TGTGCCAGCAGCTCACTAGCGAGCCAGGGCACAGATACGCAGTATTTT
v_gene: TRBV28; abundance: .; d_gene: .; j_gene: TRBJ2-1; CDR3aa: CASSLDPTRGEQFF; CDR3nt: TGTGCCAGCAGTTTAGACCCCACCCGGGGTGAGCAGTTCTTC
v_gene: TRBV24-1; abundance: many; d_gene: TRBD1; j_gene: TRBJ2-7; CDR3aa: CATSDPVDRGLGEQYF; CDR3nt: TGTGCCACCAGTGATCCCGTGGACAGGGGGCTCGGCGAGCAGTACTTC
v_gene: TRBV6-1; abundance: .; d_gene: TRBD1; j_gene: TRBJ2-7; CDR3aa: CASTGTGLNEQYF; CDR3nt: TGTGCCAGCACCGGGACAGGGCTAAATGAGCAGTACTTC
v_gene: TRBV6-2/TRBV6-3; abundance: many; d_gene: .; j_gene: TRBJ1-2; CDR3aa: CASSYLNWGPSYGYTF; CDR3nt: TGTGCCAGCAGTTACTTGAACTGGGGCCCATCCTATGGCTACACCTTC
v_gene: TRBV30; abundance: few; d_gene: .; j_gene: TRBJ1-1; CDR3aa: CAWSVRLVFGEAFF; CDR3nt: TGTGCCTGGAGTGTACGTTTGGTGTTTGGTGAAGCTTTCTTT
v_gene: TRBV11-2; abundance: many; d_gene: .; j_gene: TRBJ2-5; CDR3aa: CASSQIVQGQETQYF; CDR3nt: TGTGCCAGCAGCCAGATCGTGCAGGGCCAAGAGACCCAGTACTTC
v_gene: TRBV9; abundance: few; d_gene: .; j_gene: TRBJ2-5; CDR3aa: CASSVRGRETQYF; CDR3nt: TGTGCCAGCAGCGTAAGAGGGCGAGAGACCCAGTACTTC
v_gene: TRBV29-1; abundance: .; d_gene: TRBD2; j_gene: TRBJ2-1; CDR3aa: CSVDREDRVAGGGEQFF; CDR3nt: TGCAGCGTTGATCGGGAAGATAGGGTAGCGGGAGGGGGTGAGCAGTTCTTC
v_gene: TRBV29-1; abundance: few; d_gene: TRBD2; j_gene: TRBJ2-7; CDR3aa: CSARHRSSGRYEQYF; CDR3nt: TGCAGCGCGCGACACCGCTCTAGCGGGAGATACGAGCAGTACTTC
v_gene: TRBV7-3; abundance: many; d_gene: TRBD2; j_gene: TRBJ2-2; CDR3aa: CASSPTSVNTGELFF; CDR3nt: TGTGCCAGCAGCCCGACTAGCGTGAACACCGGGGAGCTGTTTTTT